Each of the 21 T cell receptor beta chains below was sequenced from the same sample in a study of shared clonotypes between healthy human individuals. Some clones are missing from TCRdb's copy, which holds only in-frame ones; the method was immunoSEQ multiplex PCR. The sample comprises more than 2,000,000 clones, 90% to 95% of which are singletons, and roughly 0.13% rests with the top ten. Sequencing used naive CD4+ T cells sorted from blood. Specified subset: CD45RA+ positively selected. The receptors were sampled from a man between 18 and 35 years old in good health.

This rearrangement joins TRBV6-1 to TRBJ2-2; TRBD2 matches 11 bases. This CDR3 is 17 amino acids long. Per the germline V gene, CDR1 is MNHNS and CDR2 is SASEGT. V gave up 4 bases and J gave up 6 bases; unmatched junction bases: 10. The CDR3 here is CASSGSTSGTVPGELFF. CDR3 DNA: TGTGCCAGCAGTGGGTCGACTAGCGGGACAGTTCCCGGGGAGCTGTTTTTT.

This chain connects TRBV7-8 to TRBJ1-3; D not resolved. Per germline, CDR1 SGHVS and CDR2 FQNEAQ. This CDR3 has 15 amino acids. Trimming pared 2 bases from V and 0 bases from J, leaving 8 bases between. CDR3 DNA: TGTGCCAGCAGCTTACAGACAAGCTCTGGAAACACCATATATTTT. It codes for CASSLQTSSGNTIYF.

The count of this clone is one. The gene calls are TRBV5-1 and TRBJ2-7; tentatively, D is TRBD2 (6 bases). This CDR3 comprises 15 residues. The germline CDR1 and CDR2 sequences are SGHRS and YFSETQ. The V end was cut by 0 bases, the J end by 2 bases, with 12 bases between. CDR3 sequence: CASSLVGGTPYEQYF. The CDR3 coding sequence is TGCGCCAGCAGCTTGGTCGGCGGGACTCCCTACGAGCAGTACTTC.

This rearrangement joins TRBV5-1 to TRBJ2-3, with TRBD1 matching over 9 bases. The CDR3 totals 15 residues. V lost 2 bases to trimming and J lost 3 bases; unmatched junction nucleotides: 4. CDR1 SGHRS and CDR2 YFSETQ come from the germline V gene. CDR3 in DNA: TGCGCCAGCAGCTTCACAGGGGGCGCGACAGATACGCAGTATTTT. Translation gives CASSFTGGATDTQYF.

This chain links TRBV30 with TRBJ1-2; 8 bases map to TRBD1. Germline-derived CDR1 and CDR2 are GTSNPN and SVGIG (reference sequence). With V trimmed by 0 bases and J by 4 bases, 10 bases remained unmatched. The CDR3 is 16 residues long. The CDR3 DNA sequence: TGTGCCTGGAGTGTAATTTACGACAGGGGAAGCTATGGCTACACCTTC. Its protein product is CAWSVIYDRGSYGYTF.

This clone was picked up one time. The chain is built from TRBV25-1 and TRBJ2-7; 8 bases map to TRBD1. Per germline, CDR1 MGHDK and CDR2 SYGVNS. This CDR3 has 14 amino acids. With V trimmed by 4 bases and J by 5 bases, 7 bases remained unmatched. The CDR3: CASSVPGQANEQYF. CDR3 DNA: TGTGCCAGCAGTGTCCCGGGACAGGCCAACGAGCAGTACTTC.

In its sample, this clone was seen a few times. The chain carries TRBV10-2 and TRBJ1-1; D remains unclear. Germline CDR1 WSHSY, CDR2 SAAADI. V was clipped by 9 bases and J by 7 bases, with 12 bases between them. CDR3 length: 11 amino acids. CDR3 loop: CASSFGSEAFF. CDR3 sequence (DNA): TGCGCCAGTAGTTTCGGGAGTGAAGCTTTCTTT.

This rearrangement joins TRBV27 to TRBJ2-7, with D perhaps being TRBD1 or TRBD2 (7 bases each). Germline assignment: CDR1 MNHEY and CDR2 SMNVEV (reference sequence). The length of the CDR3 is 13 residues. CDR3 sequence reads: CATRQGGFYEQYF. In nucleotides, the CDR3 is TGTGCGACTCGACAGGGAGGGTTCTACGAGCAGTACTTC.

V and J are TRBV19 and TRBJ1-5; 12 positions match TRBD1. J lost 6 bases, V lost 4 bases, and 7 bases had no gene match. Germline CDR1 is LNHDA and CDR2 is SQIVND (reference sequence). The CDR3 totals 16 residues. The DNA for the CDR3 is TGTGCCAGTAGTAACACCGGGACAGGGGGCAGTCAGCCCCAGCATTTT. Translation gives CASSNTGTGGSQPQHF.

In regard to this clone: Other nucleotide sequences from this sample produce the same CDR3. CDR3 protein: CASSNSYEQYF. The CDR3, as DNA: TGTGCCAGCAGCAATTCTTACGAGCAGTACTTC. The chain employs TRBV6-5 and TRBJ2-7; D unresolved. The CDR3 covers 11 residues. Looked up from germline, CDR1 is MNHEY and CDR2 is SVGAGI. The V end was cut by 6 bases, the J end by 4 bases, with 7 bases between.

The chain carries TRBV19 and TRBJ1-3, with D possibly being TRBD1 (5 bases). Germline assignment: CDR1 LNHDA and CDR2 SQIVND (reference sequence). V lost 6 bases, J lost 3 bases, and 15 bases lay in between. There are 15 residues in the CDR3. CDR3 sequence: CASSETADYGNTIYF. The CDR3 DNA follows: TGTGCCAGTAGCGAGACAGCGGATTATGGAAACACCATATATTTT.

This clone was recorded once. This same CDR3 is encoded by further DNA sequences in the sample. The V and J genes are TRBV5-1 and TRBJ1-1, with unresolved D. The V gene lost 2 bases and the J gene lost 4 bases, with 3 bases spanning the gap. Germline CDR1 reads SGHRS; CDR2 reads YFSETQ. CDR3 length equals 11 residues. CDR3 in amino acids: CASSLGTEAFF. CDR3 bases: TGCGCCAGCAGCTTAGGCACTGAAGCTTTCTTT. The full variable domain, rest sourced from reference TRBV5-1 and TRBJ1-1, is KAGVTQTPRYLIKTRGQQVTLSCSPISGHRSVSWYQQTPGQGLQFLFEYFSETQRNKGNFPGRFSGRQFSNSRSEMNVSTLELGDSALYLCASSLGTEAFFGQGTRLTVV.

This rearrangement joins TRBV5-1 to TRBJ2-1; D not resolved. The CDR3 totals 14 residues. Per the germline V gene, CDR1 is SGHRS and CDR2 is YFSETQ. Trimming removed 4 bases from V and 9 bases from J, with 17 bases in between. DNA of the CDR3: TGCGCCAGCAGCAGGGAAGCCGGGTCTGTTGAGCAGTTCTTC. It encodes CASSREAGSVEQFF.

Concerning this clone itself: This same CDR3 is encoded by further DNA sequences in the sample. The rearrangement joins TRBV5-1 to TRBJ2-5; 7 nucleotides align to TRBD2. The CDR3 runs to 15 residues. Germline lookup yields CDR1 SGHRS and CDR2 YFSETQ. V shed 0 bases, J shed 1 base, and the junction held 3 bases outside the gene matches. CDR3 protein: CASSLDGGGQETQYF. CDR3 nucleotides: TGCGCCAGCAGCTTGGATGGCGGGGGCCAAGAGACCCAGTACTTC.

A single count supports this clone. The chain is built from TRBV15 and TRBJ2-5, with D possibly TRBD2 on 6 matching bases. The CDR3 contains 14 residues. V dropped 7 bases and J dropped 2 bases, with 14 bases sitting between them. CDR1 is LNHNV and CDR2 is YYDKDF in the germline V gene (reference sequence). The CDR3 region has the DNA TGTGCCACCACCCCGGGACTTACTCAAGAGACCCAGTACTTC. Translating it yields CATTPGLTQETQYF.

In this sample, this clone turned up once. This chain links TRBV30 with TRBJ1-1, with 7 bases identical to TRBD1. The germline gives CDR1 GTSNPN, CDR2 SVGIG (reference sequence). The CDR3 consists of 13 residues. V lost 5 bases, J lost 10 bases, and 13 bases stayed unmatched. The CDR3: CAWGEQGSKGAFF. For the CDR3, the DNA is TGTGCCTGGGGGGAACAGGGGTCCAAAGGAGCTTTCTTT.

This chain connects TRBV7-3 to TRBJ2-5; 8 nucleotides line up with TRBD1. This CDR3 is 17 amino acids long. V shed 2 bases, J shed 1 base, and the junction held 9 bases outside the gene matches. Germline CDR1 and CDR2: SGHTA and FQGTGA. The CDR3 here is CASSLALLDRVQETQYF. In DNA form, the CDR3 reads TGTGCCAGCAGCTTAGCCCTATTGGACAGGGTCCAAGAGACCCAGTACTTC.

CDR3 protein: CASDYGGNTEAFF. The DNA of the CDR3 is TGTGCCAGCGACTACGGGGGGAACACTGAAGCTTTCTTT. The chain employs TRBV6-6 and TRBJ1-1; D is perhaps TRBD1 (5 bases). Per the germline V gene, CDR1 is MNHNY and CDR2 is SVGAGI (reference sequence). The V and J ends lost 8 bases and 1 base respectively, with 11 bases between them. This CDR3 is 13 amino acids long.

The chain is built from TRBV7-9 and TRBJ2-6; D remains ambiguous. V lost 2 bases to trimming and J lost 0 bases, with 11 bases between them. Looked up from germline, CDR1 is SEHNR and CDR2 is FQNEAQ (reference sequence). There are 17 residues in the CDR3. In nucleotides, the CDR3 is TGTGCCAGCAGCTTATTTTTCAGTGTCTCTGGGGCCAACGTCCTGACTTTC. It encodes CASSLFFSVSGANVLTF.

Comments on this clone: Other nucleotide sequences in the sample specify the same CDR3. V is TRBV18 and J is TRBJ2-1, with D unresolved. CDR3 size: 13 residues. Germline loops: CDR1 KGHSH, CDR2 LQKENI. Trimming removed 2 bases from V and 4 bases from J, with 6 bases in between. CDR3 loop: CASSPALYNEQFF. Here the CDR3 DNA reads TGTGCCAGCTCACCAGCTCTTTACAATGAGCAGTTCTTC.

The chain couples TRBV7-2 to TRBJ2-7; D could derive from TRBD1 or TRBD2 (5 bases each). CDR1 SGHTA and CDR2 FQGNSA come from the germline V gene. V was pared by 0 bases and J by 2 bases, with 11 bases between. There are 15 residues in the CDR3. The CDR3 coding sequence is TGTGCCAGCAGCTTAGCGCAGGGAGTTACCTACGAGCAGTACTTC. The encoded protein is CASSLAQGVTYEQYF.